This TCR beta chain was obtained from a study of identical twins. General observations from the study: In zero-insertion analyses, partial confounding could arise from invariant MAIT and iNKT cells. Insertions were fewer in abundant cord blood beta clonotypes, whereas memory repertoires showed none of this pattern.

TCRdb used MiXCR to reprocess the 5' RACE reads, holding one entry per CDR3 protein. The repertoire has some 760,000 distinct CDR3 sequences, 15% to 20% of them found once; the top ten carry roughly 14%. The CDR3 has 15 amino acids. Trimming took 3 bases from V and 6 from J; bases not matched to a gene: 2. Per the germline V gene, CDR1 is LNHDA and CDR2 is SQIVND (reference sequence). With respect to this clonotype: The antigen is undetermined.

These data were also filed under a second study, of T cells expressing NK-cell markers. That study adds: Sorted CD3+CD56+NKG2C+, CD3+CD56+NKG2C- and CD3+CD56-NKG2C+ T-cell subsets were beta-chain profiled. These clonotypes also led the CD3+CD56-NKG2C+ fraction in four donors.

The source material was PBMCs. The receptor was derived from a woman aged 18-35 years in good health. The gene calls are TRBV19 and TRBJ2-2, with 12 bases aligning to TRBD1. DNA for the CDR3: TGTGCCAGTAGTATCGGGACAGGGGGCCCCGGGGAGCTGTTTTTT. Translation gives CASSIGTGGPGELFF.